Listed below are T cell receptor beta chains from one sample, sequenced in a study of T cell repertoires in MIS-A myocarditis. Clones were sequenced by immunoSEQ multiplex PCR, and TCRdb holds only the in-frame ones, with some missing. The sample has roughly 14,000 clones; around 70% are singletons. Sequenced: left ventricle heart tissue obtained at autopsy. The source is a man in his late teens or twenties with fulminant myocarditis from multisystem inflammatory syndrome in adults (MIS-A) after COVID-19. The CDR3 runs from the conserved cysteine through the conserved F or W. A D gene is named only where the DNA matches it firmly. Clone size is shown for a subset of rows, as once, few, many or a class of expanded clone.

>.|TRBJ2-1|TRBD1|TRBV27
TGTGCCAGCACACAGGGGGCACGCAATGAGCAGTTCTTC
CASTQGARNEQFF
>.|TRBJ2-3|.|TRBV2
TGTGCCAGCAGTGCCTATACAGATACGCAGTATTTT
CASSAYTDTQYF
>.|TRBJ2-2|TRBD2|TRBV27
TGTGCCAGCAGTCCCCGGGGACTAGCGGGGGGTTTGAACACCGGGGAGCTGTTTTTT
CASSPRGLAGGLNTGELFF
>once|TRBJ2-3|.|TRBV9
TGTGCCAGCAGCTCACGGCTTGGGGATACGCAGTATTTT
CASSSRLGDTQYF
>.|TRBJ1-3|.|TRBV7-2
TGTGCCAGCAGCCCAACAGGGTCTGGAAACACCATATATTTT
CASSPTGSGNTIYF
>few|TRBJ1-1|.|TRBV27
TGTGCCAGCAGTTTATCGCAGGGGTCTGAAGCTTTCTTT
CASSLSQGSEAFF
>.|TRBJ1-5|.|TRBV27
TGTGCCAGCAGTCCCGGGGGGGGGCGGGTCAATCAGCCCCAGCATTTT
CASSPGGGRVNQPQHF
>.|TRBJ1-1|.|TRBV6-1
TGTGCCAGCAGAGAAGGGGAGGGGACCACTGAAGCTTTCTTT
CASREGEGTTEAFF
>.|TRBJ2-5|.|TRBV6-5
TGTGCCAGCAGCTCACAGGGCAGCTGGGAGACCCAGTACTTC
CASSSQGSWETQYF
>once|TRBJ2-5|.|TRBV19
TGTGCCAGTAGTATACCAGGGGAAGAGACCCAGTACTTC
CASSIPGEETQYF
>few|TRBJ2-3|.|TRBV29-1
TGCAGCGTCTCTGGGATTAGGGCAGATACGCAGTATTTT
CSVSGIRADTQYF
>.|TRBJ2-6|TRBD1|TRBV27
TGTGCCACCGGAAGGAGGGACAGGACCTCTGGGGCCAACGTCCTGACTTTC
CATGRRDRTSGANVLTF
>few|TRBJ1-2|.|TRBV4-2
TGTGCCAGCAGCCAAGAATATGGTCTCTATGGCTACACCTTC
CASSQEYGLYGYTF
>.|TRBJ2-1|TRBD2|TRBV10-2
TGCGCCAGCAGTGAGCCCGGACTAGCGGGGGCCTCCGGGGATGAGCAGTTCTTC
CASSEPGLAGASGDEQFF
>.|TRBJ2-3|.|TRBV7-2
TGTGCCAGCAGCATACGTTCAGGGGGCACAGATACGCAGTATTTT
CASSIRSGGTDTQYF
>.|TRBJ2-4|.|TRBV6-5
TGTGCCAGCAGCAGGGGAGCCAAAAACATTCAGTACTTC
CASSRGAKNIQYF
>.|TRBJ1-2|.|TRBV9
TGTGCCAGCAGCGCCGCAGTCTCCTCCCGGCACTATGGCTACACCTTC
CASSAAVSSRHYGYTF
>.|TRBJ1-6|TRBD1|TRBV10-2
TGCGCCAGCAGTGAGCCGGGACAGGGGTCACCCCTCCACTTT
CASSEPGQGSPLHF
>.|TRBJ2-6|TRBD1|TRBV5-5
TGTGCCAGCAGCCCCGCCGGGACAGGGGGCGCAGGGGCCAACGTCCTGACTTTC
CASSPAGTGGAGANVLTF
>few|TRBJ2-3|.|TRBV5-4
TGTGCCAGCAGCTTGGAAGTGAGAAGTCGAGATACGCAGTATTTT
CASSLEVRSRDTQYF
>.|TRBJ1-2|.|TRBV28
TGTGCCGTAGGGCGAGGTAACTATGGCTACACCTTC
CAVGRGNYGYTF
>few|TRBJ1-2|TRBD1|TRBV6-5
TGTGCCAGCAGCCTCACAGGGGGCTATGGCTACACCTTC
CASSLTGGYGYTF
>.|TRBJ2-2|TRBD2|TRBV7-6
TGTGCCAGCAGCTTAGGCCAGGGAGGGTCCGGGGAGCTGTTTTTT
CASSLGQGGSGELFF
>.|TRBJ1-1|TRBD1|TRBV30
TGTGCCTGGAGTGTAGGGGGGACAGGGGGTACTGAAGCTTTCTTT
CAWSVGGTGGTEAFF
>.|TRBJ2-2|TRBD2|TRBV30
TGTGCCTGGAGGAGGACTAGCGGGGGGGAGCTGTTTTTT
CAWRRTSGGELFF
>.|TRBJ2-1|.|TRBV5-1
TGCGCCAGCAGCTCACAGGTTTCCAATGAGCAGTTCTTC
CASSSQVSNEQFF
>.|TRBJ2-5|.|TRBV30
TGTGCCTGGGAGACAGAGCAAGAGACCCAGTACTTC
CAWETEQETQYF
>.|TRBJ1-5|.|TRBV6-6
TGTGCCAGCAGTTACTCGAGTTCCCCCAATCAGCCCCAGCATTTT
CASSYSSSPNQPQHF
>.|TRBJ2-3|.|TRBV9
TGTGCCAGCAGCGTCCAGGTGGCAGATACGCAGTATTTT
CASSVQVADTQYF
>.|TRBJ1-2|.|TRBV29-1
TGCAGCGTCCAGGGAGTAGGGGGTGGCTACACCTTC
CSVQGVGGGYTF
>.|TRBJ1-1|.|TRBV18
TGTGCCAGCTCCCCCGGCCAGGAATTAACTGAAGCTTTCTTT
CASSPGQELTEAFF
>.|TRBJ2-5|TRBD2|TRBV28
TGTGCCGGCACCCCCGACGAAGCGGGAGGAGAGACCCAGTACTTC
CAGTPDEAGGETQYF
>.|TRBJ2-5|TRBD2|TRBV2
TGTGCCAGCACTAGAAAGACTGCGGGGGGGTTGGAGACCCAGTACTTC
CASTRKTAGGLETQYF
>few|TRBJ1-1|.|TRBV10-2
TGCGCCAGCAGTGGTTTTTACAGGGAGAACACTGAAGCTTTCTTT
CASSGFYRENTEAFF
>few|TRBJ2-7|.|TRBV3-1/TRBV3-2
TGTGCCAGCAGCTCCGCAGGAGGCGTGGAGCAGTACTTC
CASSSAGGVEQYF
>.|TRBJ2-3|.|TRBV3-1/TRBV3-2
TGTGCCAGCAGCCAAACCCGTCGCGATACGCAGTATTTT
CASSQTRRDTQYF
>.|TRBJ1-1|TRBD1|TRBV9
TGTGCCAGCAGCTTACAGGGGAGGGGGACTGAAGCTTTCTTT
CASSLQGRGTEAFF
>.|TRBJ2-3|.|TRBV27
TGTGCCAGCAGACCTATTATGGAGAATTTCACAGATACGCAGTATTTT
CASRPIMENFTDTQYF
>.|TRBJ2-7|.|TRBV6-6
TGTGCCAGCACTCTAACAGGGGCGGGAAACGAGCAGTACTTC
CASTLTGAGNEQYF
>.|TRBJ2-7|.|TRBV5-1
TGCGCCAGCAGCTTGGCCGTGGGGTTGGGGAACGAGCAGTACTTC
CASSLAVGLGNEQYF
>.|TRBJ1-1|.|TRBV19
TGTGCCAGCCAACCCTGGAGGGGGACTGAAGCTTTCTTT
CASQPWRGTEAFF
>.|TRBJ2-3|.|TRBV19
TGTGCCAGTAGACAGGCTAGCACAGATACGCAGTATTTT
CASRQASTDTQYF
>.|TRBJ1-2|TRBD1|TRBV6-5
TGTGCCAGCAGTCCGTCGGGACAGGGGTCCTATGGCTACACCTTC
CASSPSGQGSYGYTF
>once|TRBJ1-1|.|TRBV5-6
TGTGCCAGCAGCTTGGTAGGCAGCACTGAAGCTTTCTTT
CASSLVGSTEAFF
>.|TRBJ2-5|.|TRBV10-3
TGTGCCATCAGCTCCCCCTCCCAAGAGACCCAGTACTTC
CAISSPSQETQYF
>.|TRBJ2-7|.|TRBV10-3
TGTGCCTCTTTGGGCGGCGGGGACTCCTACGAGCAGTACTTC
CASLGGGDSYEQYF
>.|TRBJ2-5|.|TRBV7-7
TGTGCTAGCAGCTACCGGTCAGGGCAAGAGACCCAGTACTTC
CASSYRSGQETQYF
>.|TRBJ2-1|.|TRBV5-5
TGTGCCAGTCTAGCTCCTCGAAATTGGGAGCAGTTCTTC
CASLAPRNWEQFF
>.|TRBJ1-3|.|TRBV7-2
TGTGCCAGCAGCCCCACCAACTCGGGAAACACCATATATTTT
CASSPTNSGNTIYF
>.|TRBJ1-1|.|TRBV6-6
TGTGCCAGCAGTTACTTTTCGGTGGACACTGAAGCTTTCTTT
CASSYFSVDTEAFF
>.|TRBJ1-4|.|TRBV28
TGTGCCAGCAGTTCCTCGGGGGGGACTAATGAAAAACTGTTTTTT
CASSSSGGTNEKLFF
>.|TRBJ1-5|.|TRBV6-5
TGTGCCAGCAGTTTGACCCACAGTATAGCTCAGCCCCAGCATTTT
CASSLTHSIAQPQHF
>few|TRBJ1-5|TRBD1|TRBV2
TGTGCCAGCAGTACCTGGACAGGGGGCGATCAGCCCCAGCATTTT
CASSTWTGGDQPQHF